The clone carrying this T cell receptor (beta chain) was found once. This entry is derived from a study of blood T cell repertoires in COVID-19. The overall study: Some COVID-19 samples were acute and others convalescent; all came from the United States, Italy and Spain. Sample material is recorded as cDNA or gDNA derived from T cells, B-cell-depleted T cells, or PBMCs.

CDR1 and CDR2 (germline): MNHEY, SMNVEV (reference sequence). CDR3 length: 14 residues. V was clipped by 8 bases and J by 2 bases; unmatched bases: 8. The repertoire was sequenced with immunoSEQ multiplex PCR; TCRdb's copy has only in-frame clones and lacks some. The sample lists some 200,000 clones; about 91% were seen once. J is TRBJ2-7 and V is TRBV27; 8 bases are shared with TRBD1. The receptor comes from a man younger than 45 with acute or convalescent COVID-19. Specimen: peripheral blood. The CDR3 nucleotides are TGTGCCAGCTCCCGACAGGGGCCCCCCTACGAGCAGTACTTC. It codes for CASSRQGPPYEQYF.